The present T cell receptor beta chain was sequenced within a study of STAT3 mutations in large granular lymphocyte leukemia. The study's findings and limits: In T-cell large granular lymphocyte leukemia, about half of patients showed multiple immunodominant subclonotypes. A small but highly pathogenic clone may have been missed. In about 35% of the 18 patients, new TCR clonotypes emerged after therapy.

V was trimmed by 4 bases and J by 2 bases, leaving 12 bases between them. Germline assignment: CDR1 SGHRS and CDR2 YFSETQ. The length of the CDR3 is 14 residues. Some 38,000 productive templates were obtained per sample on average. Profiled with immunoSEQ multiplex PCR; TCRdb holds only in-frame clones, not every one. The sample lists 35,000 to 50,000 clones, roughly 77% occurring once. To note about this clone: Its matching antigen is unknown.

This chain uses TRBV5-1 with TRBJ2-5, with D hard to call. Sequencing was done on a sample of PBMCs. The receptor comes from a human donor with T large granular lymphocyte leukemia. Some clones in this sample may be carry-over from other donors' samples. For the CDR3, the DNA is TGCGCCAGCAGCCCACGACGGATTCAAGAGACCCAGTACTTC. Protein product: CASSPRRIQETQYF.